This T cell receptor (beta chain) was identified in a study of blood T cells in healthy people across ages. Study results and caveats: Older age went with lower TCR beta diversity per million T cells, in a roughly linear way.

The CDR3 runs to 15 residues. Germline lookup yields CDR1 MNHEY and CDR2 SVGAGI. Trimming took off 6 bases at V and 9 bases at J, with 20 bases between the two ends. Through a sample-barcoded 5' primer and a J-beta primer mix, a second PCR was run for 7 to 11 cycles. TCRdb reprocessed the 5' RACE reads with MiXCR, giving one entry per CDR3 protein. The data show fewer than 1,000,000 distinct CDR3 sequences, about half seen once. Notes on this clonotype: As yet, its antigen is unknown.

Sequencing input: blood. The TCR comes from a man at least 80 years old in good health. The chain employs TRBV6-5 and TRBJ2-2; possibly TRBD2 for D (6 bases). CDR3 in amino acids: CASSHPLGTFRELFF. CDR3 nucleotide sequence: TGTGCCAGCAGCCACCCGTTGGGGACTTTTAGGGAGCTGTTTTTT.